This TCR beta chain comes out of a study of T cell responses to AZD1222 COVID-19 vaccine. TCRdb's copy holds only in-frame clones and misses some; the assay was immunoSEQ multiplex PCR. The sample lists 95,000 to 150,000 clones, 88% occurring once. CDR1 and CDR2 (germline): SGHNT, YENEEA. Deletions cut 5 bases from V and 6 bases from J, with 12 bases between. CDR3 length equals 13 residues. General study findings and limits: Two AZD1222 administrations were followed by greater Spike-specific TCR breadth and depth. CD4 TCRs linked to vaccination spanned spike, dominating at 160-218 and 743-854.

Worth noting for this clone: What it binds is not known.

This sequence originates from an adult in good health. Sequencing was performed on peripheral blood, taken on day 0 of AZD1222 vaccination. The chain has TRBV11-3 and TRBJ2-3; D not certain. The DNA for the CDR3 is TGTGCCAGCAGCCCCTCGTGGGCCGATACGCAGTATTTT. Amino acids: CASSPSWADTQYF.